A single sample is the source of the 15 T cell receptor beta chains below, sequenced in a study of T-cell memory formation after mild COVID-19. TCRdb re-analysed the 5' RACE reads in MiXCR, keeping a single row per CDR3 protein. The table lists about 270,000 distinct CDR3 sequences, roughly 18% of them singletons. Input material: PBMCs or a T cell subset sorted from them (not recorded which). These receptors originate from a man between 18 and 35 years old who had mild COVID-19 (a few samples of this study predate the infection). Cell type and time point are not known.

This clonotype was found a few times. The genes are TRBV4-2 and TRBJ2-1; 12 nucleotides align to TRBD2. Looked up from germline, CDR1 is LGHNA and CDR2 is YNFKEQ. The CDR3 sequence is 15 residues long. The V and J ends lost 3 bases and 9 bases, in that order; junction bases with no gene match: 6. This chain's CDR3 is CASSQLAGGQGEQFF. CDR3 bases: TGTGCCAGCAGCCAGCTAGCGGGGGGGCAGGGTGAGCAGTTCTTC.

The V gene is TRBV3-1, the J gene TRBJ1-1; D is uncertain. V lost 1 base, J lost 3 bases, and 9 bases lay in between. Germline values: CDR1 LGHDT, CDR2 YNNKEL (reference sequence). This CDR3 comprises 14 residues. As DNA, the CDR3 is TGTGCCAGCAGCCAAGGCGGAAGGTACACTGAAGCTTTCTTT. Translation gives CASSQGGRYTEAFF. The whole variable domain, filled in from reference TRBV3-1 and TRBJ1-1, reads DTAVSQTPKYLVTQMGNDKSIKCEQNLGHDTMYWYKQDSKKFLKIMFSYNNKELIINETVPNRFSPKSPDKAHLNLHINSLELGDSAVYFCASSQGGRYTEAFFGQGTRLTVV.

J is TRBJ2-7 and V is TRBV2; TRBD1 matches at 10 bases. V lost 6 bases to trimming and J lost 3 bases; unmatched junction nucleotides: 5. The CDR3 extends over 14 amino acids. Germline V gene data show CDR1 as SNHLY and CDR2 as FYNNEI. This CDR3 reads CASRDRGEIYEQYF. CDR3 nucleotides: TGTGCCAGCAGGGACAGGGGGGAGATCTACGAGCAGTACTTC.

This chain's CDR3 is CASSRLAGARNEQFF. Written as DNA, the CDR3 is TGTGCCAGCAGCCGACTAGCGGGGGCCCGCAATGAGCAGTTCTTC. The chain couples TRBV14 to TRBJ2-1; TRBD2 aligns across 12 bases. The CDR3 contains 15 residues. V shed 4 bases and J 6 bases; nucleotides not matched to a gene: 4. Germline V gene data show CDR1 as SGHDN and CDR2 as FVKESK.

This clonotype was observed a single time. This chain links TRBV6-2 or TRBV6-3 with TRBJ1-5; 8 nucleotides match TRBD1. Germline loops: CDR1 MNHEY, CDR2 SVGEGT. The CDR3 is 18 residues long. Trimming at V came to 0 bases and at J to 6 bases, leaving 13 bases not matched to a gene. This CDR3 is CASSYSPEDRAWSQPQHF. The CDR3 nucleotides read TGTGCCAGCAGTTACTCGCCGGAGGACAGGGCGTGGAGTCAGCCCCAGCATTTT.

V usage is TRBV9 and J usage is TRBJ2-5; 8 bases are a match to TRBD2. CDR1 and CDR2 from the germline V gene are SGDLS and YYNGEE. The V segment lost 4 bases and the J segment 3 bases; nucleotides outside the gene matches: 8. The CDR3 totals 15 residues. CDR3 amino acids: CASSLNPGLEETQYF. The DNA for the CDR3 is TGTGCCAGCAGCCTCAATCCGGGACTAGAAGAGACCCAGTACTTC.

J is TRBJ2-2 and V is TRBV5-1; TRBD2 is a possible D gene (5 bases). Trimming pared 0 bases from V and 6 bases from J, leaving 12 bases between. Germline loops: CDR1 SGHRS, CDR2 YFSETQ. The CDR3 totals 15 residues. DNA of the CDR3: TGCGCCAGCAGCTTGGCTAGCACCTATGCCGGGGAGCTGTTTTTT. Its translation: CASSLASTYAGELFF.

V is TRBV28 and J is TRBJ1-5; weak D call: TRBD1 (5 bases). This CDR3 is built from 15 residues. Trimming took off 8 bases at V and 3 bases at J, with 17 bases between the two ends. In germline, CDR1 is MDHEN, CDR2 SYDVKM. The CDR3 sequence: CASFDPGGVNQPQHF. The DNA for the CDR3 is TGTGCCAGCTTCGATCCGGGGGGAGTCAATCAGCCCCAGCATTTT.

CDR3 protein: CASSRGVGETQYF. The DNA for the CDR3 is TGTGCCAGCAGCAGGGGCGTCGGCGAGACCCAGTACTTC. V and J are TRBV6-2 or TRBV6-3 and TRBJ2-5; TRBD1 might be the D (6 bases). V was cut by 6 bases and J by 5 bases, with 13 bases left in between. This CDR3 has 13 amino acids. Germline CDR1 reads MNHEY; CDR2 reads SVGEGT.

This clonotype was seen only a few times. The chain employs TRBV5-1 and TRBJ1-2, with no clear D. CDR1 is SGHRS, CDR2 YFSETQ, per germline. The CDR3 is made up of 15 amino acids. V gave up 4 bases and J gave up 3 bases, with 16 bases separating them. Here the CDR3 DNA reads TGCGCCAGCAGCCCCTACAAGGTATTCGACTATGGCTACACCTTC. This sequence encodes CASSPYKVFDYGYTF.

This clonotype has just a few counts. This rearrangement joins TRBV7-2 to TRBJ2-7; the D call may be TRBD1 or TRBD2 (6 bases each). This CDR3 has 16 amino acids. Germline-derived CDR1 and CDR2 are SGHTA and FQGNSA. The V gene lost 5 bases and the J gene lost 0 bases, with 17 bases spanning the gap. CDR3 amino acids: CASSLHGGALSYEQYF. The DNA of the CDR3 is TGTGCCAGCAGCCTCCACGGGGGCGCCCTCTCCTACGAGCAGTACTTC.

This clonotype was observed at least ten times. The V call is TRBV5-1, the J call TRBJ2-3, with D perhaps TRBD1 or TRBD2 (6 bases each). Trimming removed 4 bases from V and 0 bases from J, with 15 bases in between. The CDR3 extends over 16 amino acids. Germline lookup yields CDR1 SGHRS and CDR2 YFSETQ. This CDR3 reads CASSVDGGHSTDTQYF. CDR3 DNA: TGCGCCAGCAGCGTCGACGGGGGACATAGCACAGATACGCAGTATTTT.

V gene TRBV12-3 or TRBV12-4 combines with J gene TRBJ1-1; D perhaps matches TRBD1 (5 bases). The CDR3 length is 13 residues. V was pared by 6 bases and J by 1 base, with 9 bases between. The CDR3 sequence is CASRRQTNTEAFF. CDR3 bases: TGTGCCAGCAGGAGACAGACGAACACTGAAGCTTTCTTT.

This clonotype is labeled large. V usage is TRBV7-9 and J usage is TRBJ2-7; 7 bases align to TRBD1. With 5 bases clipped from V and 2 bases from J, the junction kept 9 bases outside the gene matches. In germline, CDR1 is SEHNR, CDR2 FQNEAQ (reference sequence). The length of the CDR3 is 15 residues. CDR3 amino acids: CASSALDRDTYEQYF. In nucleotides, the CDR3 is TGTGCCAGCAGCGCACTCGACAGGGACACCTACGAGCAGTACTTC.

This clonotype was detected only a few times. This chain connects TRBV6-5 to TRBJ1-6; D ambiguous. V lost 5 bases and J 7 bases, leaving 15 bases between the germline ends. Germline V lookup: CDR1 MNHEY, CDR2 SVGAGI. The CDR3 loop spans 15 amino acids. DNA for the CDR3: TGTGCCAGCAGTCTGGACCCCGATAGGAATTCACCCCTCCACTTT. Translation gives CASSLDPDRNSPLHF.